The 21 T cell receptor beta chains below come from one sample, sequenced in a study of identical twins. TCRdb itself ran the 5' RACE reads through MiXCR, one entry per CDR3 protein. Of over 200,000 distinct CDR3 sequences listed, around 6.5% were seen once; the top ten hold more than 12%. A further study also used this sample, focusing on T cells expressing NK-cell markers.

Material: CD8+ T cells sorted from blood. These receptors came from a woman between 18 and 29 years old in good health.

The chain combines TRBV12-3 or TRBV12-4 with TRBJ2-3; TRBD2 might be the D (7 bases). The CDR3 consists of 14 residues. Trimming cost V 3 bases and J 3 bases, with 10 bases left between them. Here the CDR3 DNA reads TGTGCCAGCAGTTTCGGGGGGCGAACAGATACGCAGTATTTT. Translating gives CASSFGGRTDTQYF.

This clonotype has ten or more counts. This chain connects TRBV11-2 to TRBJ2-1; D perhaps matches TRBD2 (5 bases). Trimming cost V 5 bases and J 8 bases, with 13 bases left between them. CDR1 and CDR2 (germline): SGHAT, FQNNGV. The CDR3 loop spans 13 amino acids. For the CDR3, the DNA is TGTGCCAGCAGCCCTTCACTAGTCTATGAGCAGTTCTTC. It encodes CASSPSLVYEQFF.

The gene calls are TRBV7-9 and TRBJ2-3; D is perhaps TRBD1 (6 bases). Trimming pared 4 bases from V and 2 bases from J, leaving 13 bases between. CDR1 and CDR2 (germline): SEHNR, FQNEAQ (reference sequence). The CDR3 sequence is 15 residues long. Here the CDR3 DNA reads TGTGCCAGCAGCTCAGGGGTAGAGGTCACAGATACGCAGTATTTT. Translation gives CASSSGVEVTDTQYF.

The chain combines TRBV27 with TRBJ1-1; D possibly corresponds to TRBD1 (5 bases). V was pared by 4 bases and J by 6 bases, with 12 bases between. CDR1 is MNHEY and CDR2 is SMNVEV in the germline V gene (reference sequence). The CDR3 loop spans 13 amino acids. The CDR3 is CASSWSGSAEAFF. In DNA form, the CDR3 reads TGTGCCAGCAGTTGGTCAGGGTCCGCTGAAGCTTTCTTT.

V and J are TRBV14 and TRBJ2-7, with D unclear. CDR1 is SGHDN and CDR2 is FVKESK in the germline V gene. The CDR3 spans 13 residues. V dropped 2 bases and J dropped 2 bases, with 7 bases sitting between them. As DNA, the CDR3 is TGTGCCAGCAGCCAACAAACGGCCTACGAGCAGTACTTC. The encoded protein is CASSQQTAYEQYF.

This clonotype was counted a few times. The CDR3 nucleotides are TGCGCCAGCAGCCAAGATACTAGCGGAGGCACCGGGGAGCTGTTTTTT. Translation: CASSQDTSGGTGELFF. This chain connects TRBV4-3 to TRBJ2-2, with 8 bases aligning to TRBD2. This CDR3 is 16 amino acids long. Unmatched junction bases numbered 4, after V lost 0 bases and J lost 4 bases. Germline V gene lookup returns CDR1 LGHNA and CDR2 YSLEER.

CDR3 residues: CAISDAGPLYF. The CDR3 DNA is TGTGCCATCAGTGATGCAGGCCCTCTATACTTC. The gene calls are TRBV10-3 and TRBJ2-7, with D unresolved. Germline CDR1 reads ENHRY; CDR2 reads SYGVKD. V lost 3 bases and J 13 bases, leaving 13 bases between the germline ends. The CDR3 is 11 residues long.

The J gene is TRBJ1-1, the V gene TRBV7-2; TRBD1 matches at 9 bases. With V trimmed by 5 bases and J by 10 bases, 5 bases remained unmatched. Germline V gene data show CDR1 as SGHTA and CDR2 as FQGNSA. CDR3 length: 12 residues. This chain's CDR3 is CASSPGTGRAFF. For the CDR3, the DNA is TGTGCCAGCAGCCCAGGGACAGGGAGAGCTTTCTTT.

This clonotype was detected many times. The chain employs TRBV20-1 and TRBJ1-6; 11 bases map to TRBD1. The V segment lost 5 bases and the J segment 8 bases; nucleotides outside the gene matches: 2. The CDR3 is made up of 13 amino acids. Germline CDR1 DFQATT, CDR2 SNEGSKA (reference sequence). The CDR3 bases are TGCAGTGCTCCGGGACAGGGGGATTCACCCCTCCACTTT. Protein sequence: CSAPGQGDSPLHF.

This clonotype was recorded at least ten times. This CDR3 is CATSRAGGNTGELFF. Here the CDR3 DNA reads TGTGCCACCAGCAGAGCTGGGGGGAACACCGGGGAGCTGTTTTTT. The V gene is TRBV15, the J gene TRBJ2-2, with D perhaps TRBD1 or TRBD2 (5 bases each). In germline, CDR1 is LNHNV, CDR2 YYDKDF (reference sequence). V shed 1 base and J shed 1 base, with 7 bases lying between them. The CDR3 sequence is 15 residues long. Using reference TRBV15 and TRBJ2-2 for the parts outside the CDR3, the full variable domain is DAMVIQNPRYQVTQFGKPVTLSCSQTLNHNVMYWYQQKSSQAPKLLFHYYDKDFNNEADTPDNFQSRRPNTSFCFLDIRSPGLGDTAMYLCATSRAGGNTGELFFGEGSRLTVL.

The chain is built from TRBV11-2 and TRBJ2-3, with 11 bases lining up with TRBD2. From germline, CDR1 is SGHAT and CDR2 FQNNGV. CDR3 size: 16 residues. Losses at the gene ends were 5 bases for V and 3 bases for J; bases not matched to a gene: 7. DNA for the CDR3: TGTGCCAGCAGCCCCTGGACTAGCGGGCTAACAGATACGCAGTATTTT. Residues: CASSPWTSGLTDTQYF.

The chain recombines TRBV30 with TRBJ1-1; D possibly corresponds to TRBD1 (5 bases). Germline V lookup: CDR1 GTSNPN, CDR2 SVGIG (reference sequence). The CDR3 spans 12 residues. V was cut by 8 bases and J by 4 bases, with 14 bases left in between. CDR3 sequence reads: CARTTAGTEAFF. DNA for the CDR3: TGTGCCCGGACAACGGCGGGCACTGAAGCTTTCTTT.

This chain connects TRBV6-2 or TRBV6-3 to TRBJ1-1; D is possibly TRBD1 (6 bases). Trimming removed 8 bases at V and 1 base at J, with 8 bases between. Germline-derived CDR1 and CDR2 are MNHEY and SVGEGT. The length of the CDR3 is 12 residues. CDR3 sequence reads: CASAQGNTEAFF. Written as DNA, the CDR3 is TGTGCCAGCGCACAGGGGAACACTGAAGCTTTCTTT.

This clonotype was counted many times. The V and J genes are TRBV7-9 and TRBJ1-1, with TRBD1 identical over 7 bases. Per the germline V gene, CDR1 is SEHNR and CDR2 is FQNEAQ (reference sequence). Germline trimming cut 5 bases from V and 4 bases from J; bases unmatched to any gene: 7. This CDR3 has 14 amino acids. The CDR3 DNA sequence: TGTGCCAGCAGCACCTGGTCAGGGGGCACTGAAGCTTTCTTT. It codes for CASSTWSGGTEAFF.

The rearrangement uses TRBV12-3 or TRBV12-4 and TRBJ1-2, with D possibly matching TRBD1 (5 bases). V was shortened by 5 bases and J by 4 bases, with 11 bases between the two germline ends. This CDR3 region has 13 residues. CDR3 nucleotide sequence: TGTGCCAGCAGTCCGACAGAGAGCTATGGCTACACCTTC. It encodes CASSPTESYGYTF.

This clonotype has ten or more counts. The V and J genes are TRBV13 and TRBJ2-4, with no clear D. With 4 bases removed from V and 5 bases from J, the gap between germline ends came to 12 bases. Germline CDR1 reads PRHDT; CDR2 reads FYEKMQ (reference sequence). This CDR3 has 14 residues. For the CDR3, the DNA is TGTGCCAGCAGCTCTGGCCCCGACCAAAACATTCAGTACTTC. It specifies CASSSGPDQNIQYF. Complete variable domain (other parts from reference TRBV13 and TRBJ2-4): AAGVIQSPRHLIKEKRETATLKCYPIPRHDTVYWYQQGPGQDPQFLISFYEKMQSDKGSIPDRFSAQQFSDYHSELNMSSLELGDSALYFCASSSGPDQNIQYFGAGTRLSVL.

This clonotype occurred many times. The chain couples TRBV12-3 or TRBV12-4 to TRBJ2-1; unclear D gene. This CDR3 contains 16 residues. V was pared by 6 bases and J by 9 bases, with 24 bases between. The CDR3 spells CASRGLTVVTDREQFF. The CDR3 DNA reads TGTGCCAGCAGAGGTCTTACCGTGGTAACGGACCGTGAGCAGTTCTTC.

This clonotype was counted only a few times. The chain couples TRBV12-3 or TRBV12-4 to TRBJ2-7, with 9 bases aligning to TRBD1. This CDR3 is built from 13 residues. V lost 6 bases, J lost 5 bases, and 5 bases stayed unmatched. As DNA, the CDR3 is TGTGCCAGCAGGAAGGGGACAGGGAACGAGCAGTACTTC. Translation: CASRKGTGNEQYF.

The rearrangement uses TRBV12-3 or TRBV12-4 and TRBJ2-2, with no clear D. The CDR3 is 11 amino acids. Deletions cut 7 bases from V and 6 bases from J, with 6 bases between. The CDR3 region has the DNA TGTGCCAGCACCCCATCCGGGGAGCTGTTTTTT. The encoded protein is CASTPSGELFF.

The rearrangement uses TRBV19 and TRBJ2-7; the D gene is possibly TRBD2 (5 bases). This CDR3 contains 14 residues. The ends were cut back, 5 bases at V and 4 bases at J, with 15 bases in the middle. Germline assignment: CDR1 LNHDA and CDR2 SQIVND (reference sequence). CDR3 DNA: TGTGCCAGTAGTGCTCCCCTCGGGAATTACGAGCAGTACTTC. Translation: CASSAPLGNYEQYF.

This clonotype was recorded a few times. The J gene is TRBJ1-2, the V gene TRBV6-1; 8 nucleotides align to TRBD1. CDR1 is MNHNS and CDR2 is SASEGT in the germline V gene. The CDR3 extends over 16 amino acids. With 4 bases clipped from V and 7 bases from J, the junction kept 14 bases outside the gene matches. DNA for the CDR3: TGTGCCAGCAGTGTGACAGGGGAAGGGGACACGTTTGGCTACACCTTC. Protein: CASSVTGEGDTFGYTF.